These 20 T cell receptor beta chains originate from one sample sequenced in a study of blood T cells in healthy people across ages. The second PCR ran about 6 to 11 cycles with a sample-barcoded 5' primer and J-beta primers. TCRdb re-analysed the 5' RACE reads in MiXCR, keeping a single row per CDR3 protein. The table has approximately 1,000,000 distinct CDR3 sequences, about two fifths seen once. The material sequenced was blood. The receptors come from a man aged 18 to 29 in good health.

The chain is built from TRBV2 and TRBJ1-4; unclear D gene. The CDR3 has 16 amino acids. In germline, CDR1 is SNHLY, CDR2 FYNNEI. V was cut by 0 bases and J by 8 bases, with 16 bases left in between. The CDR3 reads CASSEAEPALGEKLFF. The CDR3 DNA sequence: TGTGCCAGCAGTGAAGCAGAACCAGCTTTAGGCGAAAAACTGTTTTTT.

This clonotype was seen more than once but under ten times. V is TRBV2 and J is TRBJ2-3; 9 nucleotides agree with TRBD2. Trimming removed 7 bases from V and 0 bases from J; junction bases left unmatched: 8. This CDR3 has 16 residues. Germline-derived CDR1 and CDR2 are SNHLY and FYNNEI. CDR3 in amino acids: CASKKGTSLSTDTQYF. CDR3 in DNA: TGTGCCAGCAAGAAGGGGACTAGCCTTAGCACAGATACGCAGTATTTT.

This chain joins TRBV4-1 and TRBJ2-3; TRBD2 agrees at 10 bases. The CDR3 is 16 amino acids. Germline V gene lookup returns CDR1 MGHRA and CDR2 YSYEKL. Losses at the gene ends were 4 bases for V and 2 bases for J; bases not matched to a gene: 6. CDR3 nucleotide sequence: TGCGCCAGCAGCCTGTTTCTAGCGGGGGCCACAGATACGCAGTATTTT. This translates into CASSLFLAGATDTQYF.

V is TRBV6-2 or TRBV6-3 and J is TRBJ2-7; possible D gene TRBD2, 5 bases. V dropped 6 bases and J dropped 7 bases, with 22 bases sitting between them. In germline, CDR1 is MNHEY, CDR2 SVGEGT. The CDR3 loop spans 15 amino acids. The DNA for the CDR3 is TGTGCCAGCAGACCACTAGACCGCTCCTACAATGAGCAGTACTTC. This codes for CASRPLDRSYNEQYF.

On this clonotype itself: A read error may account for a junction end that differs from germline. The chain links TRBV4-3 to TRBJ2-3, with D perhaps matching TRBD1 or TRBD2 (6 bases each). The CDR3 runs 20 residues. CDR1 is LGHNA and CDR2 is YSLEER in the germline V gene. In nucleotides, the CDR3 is TGCGCCAGCAGCCAAGATATAGGGCAGGGGATATCTACTAGCACATATACGCAGTATTTT. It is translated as CASSQDIGQGISTSTYTQYF.

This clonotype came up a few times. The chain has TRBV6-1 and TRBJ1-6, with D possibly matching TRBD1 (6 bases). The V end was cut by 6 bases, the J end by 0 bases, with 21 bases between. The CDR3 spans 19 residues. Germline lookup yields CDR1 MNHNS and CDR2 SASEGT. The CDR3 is CASRPGTRGSSSYNSPLHF. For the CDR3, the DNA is TGTGCCAGCAGGCCCGGGACAAGAGGGTCTAGCTCCTATAATTCACCCCTCCACTTT.

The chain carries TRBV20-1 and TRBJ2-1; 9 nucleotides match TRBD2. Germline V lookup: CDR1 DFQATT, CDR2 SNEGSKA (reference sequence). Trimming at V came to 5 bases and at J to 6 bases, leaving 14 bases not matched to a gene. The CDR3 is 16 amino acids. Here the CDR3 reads CSAGGPDSGGINEQFF. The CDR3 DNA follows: TGCAGTGCTGGGGGGCCCGATAGCGGGGGTATCAATGAGCAGTTCTTC.

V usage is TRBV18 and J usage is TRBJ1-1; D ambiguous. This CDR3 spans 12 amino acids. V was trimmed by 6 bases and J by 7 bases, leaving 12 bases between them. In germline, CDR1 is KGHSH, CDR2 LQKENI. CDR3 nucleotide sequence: TGTGCCAGCTCGCCGGGATCCCGTGAAGCTTTCTTT. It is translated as CASSPGSREAFF. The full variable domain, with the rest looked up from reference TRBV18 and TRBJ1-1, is NAGVMQNPRHLVRRRGQEARLRCSPMKGHSHVYWYRQLPEEGLKFMVYLQKENIIDESGMPKERFSAEFPKEGPSILRIQQVVRGDSAAYFCASSPGSREAFFGQGTRLTVV.

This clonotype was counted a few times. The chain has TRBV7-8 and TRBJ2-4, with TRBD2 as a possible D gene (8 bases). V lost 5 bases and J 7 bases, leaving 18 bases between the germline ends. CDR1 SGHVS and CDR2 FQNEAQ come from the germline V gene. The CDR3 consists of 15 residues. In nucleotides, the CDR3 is TGTGCCAGCAGCCGACTAGCGACCAGGGGGAACATTCAGTACTTC. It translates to CASSRLATRGNIQYF.

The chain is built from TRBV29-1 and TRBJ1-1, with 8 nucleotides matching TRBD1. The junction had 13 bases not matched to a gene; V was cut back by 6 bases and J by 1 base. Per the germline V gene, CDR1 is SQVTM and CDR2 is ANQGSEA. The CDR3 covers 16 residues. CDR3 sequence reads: CSVAGVKTGENTEAFF. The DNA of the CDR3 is TGCAGCGTCGCCGGGGTGAAGACAGGGGAGAACACTGAAGCTTTCTTT. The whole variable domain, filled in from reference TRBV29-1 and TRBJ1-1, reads SAVISQKPSRDICQRGTSLTIQCQVDSQVTMMFWYRQQPGQSLTLIATANQGSEATYESGFVIDKFPISRPNLTFSTLTVSNMSPEDSSIYLCSVAGVKTGENTEAFFGQGTRLTVV.

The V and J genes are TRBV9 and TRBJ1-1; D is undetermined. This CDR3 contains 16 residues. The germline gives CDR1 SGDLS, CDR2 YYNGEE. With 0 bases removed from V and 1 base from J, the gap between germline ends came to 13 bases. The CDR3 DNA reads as TGTGCCAGCAGCGTAGGACTAAACACAGAGAACACTGAAGCTTTCTTT. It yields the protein CASSVGLNTENTEAFF. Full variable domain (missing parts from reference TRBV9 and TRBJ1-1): DSGVTQTPKHLITATGQRVTLRCSPRSGDLSVYWYQQSLDQGLQFLIQYYNGEERAKGNILERFSAQQFPDLHSELNLSSLELGDSALYFCASSVGLNTENTEAFFGQGTRLTVV.

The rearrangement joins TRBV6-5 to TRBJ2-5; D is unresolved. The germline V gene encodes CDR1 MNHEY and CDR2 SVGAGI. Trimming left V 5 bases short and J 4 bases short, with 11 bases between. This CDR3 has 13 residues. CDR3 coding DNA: TGTGCCAGCAGTCCAAGGGTGACAGAGACCCAGTACTTC. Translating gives CASSPRVTETQYF.

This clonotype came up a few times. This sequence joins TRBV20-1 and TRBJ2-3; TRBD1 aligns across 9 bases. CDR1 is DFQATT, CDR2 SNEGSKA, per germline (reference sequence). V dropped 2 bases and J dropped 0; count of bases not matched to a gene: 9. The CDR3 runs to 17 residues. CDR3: CSARSSRTGASTDTQYF. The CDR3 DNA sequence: TGCAGTGCTAGAAGTTCTCGGACAGGGGCTAGCACAGATACGCAGTATTTT.

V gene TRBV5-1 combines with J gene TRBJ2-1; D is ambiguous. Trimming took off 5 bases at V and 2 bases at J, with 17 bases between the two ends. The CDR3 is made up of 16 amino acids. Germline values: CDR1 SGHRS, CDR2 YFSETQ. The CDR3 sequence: CASSMAPGNPYNEQFF. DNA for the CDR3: TGCGCCAGCAGTATGGCTCCAGGCAACCCCTACAATGAGCAGTTCTTC.

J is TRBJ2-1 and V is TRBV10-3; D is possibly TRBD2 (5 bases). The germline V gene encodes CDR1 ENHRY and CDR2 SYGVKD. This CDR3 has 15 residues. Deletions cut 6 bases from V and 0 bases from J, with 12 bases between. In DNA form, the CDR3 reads TGTGCCATCAGGGCGGGCCCTAGCTCCTACAATGAGCAGTTCTTC. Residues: CAIRAGPSSYNEQFF.

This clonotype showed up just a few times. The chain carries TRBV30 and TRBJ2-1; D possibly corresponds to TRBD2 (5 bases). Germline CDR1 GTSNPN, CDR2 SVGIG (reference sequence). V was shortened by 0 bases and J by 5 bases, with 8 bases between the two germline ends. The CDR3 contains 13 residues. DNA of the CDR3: TGTGCCTGGAGTGTTCGGGGTCACAATGAGCAGTTCTTC. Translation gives CAWSVRGHNEQFF. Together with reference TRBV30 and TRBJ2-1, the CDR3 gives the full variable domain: SQTIHQWPATLVQPVGSPLSLECTVEGTSNPNLYWYRQAAGRGLQLLFYSVGIGQISSEVPQNLSASRPQDRQFILSSKKLLLSDSGFYLCAWSVRGHNEQFFGPGTRLTVL.

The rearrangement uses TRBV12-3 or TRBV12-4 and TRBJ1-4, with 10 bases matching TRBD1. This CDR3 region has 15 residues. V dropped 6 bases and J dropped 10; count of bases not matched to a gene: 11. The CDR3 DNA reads TGTGCCAGCAGCCCGCCGGGACAGGGGCTTGGAAAACTGTTTTTT. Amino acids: CASSPPGQGLGKLFF.

The CDR3 is CATSDTTLDYNEQYF. In nucleotides, the CDR3 is TGTGCCACCAGTGATACCACCTTGGACTACAATGAGCAGTACTTC. This chain joins TRBV24-1 and TRBJ2-7; D perhaps matches TRBD2 (6 bases). This CDR3 is 15 amino acids long. Per the germline V gene, CDR1 is KGHDR and CDR2 is SFDVKD. The ends were cut back, 3 bases at V and 7 bases at J, with 18 bases in the middle.

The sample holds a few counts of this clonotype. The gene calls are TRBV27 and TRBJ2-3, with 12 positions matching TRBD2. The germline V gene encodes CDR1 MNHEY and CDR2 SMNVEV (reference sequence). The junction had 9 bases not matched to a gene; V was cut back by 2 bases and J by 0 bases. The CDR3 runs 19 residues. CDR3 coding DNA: TGTGCCAGCAGTTTAAGACTAGCGGGGGCCGGAGTTAGCACAGATACGCAGTATTTT. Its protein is CASSLRLAGAGVSTDTQYF.

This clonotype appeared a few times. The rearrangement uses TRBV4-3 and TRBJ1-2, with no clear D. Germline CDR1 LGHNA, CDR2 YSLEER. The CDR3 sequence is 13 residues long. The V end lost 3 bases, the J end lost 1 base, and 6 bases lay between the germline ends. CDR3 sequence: CASSQSINYGYTF. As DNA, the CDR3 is TGCGCCAGCAGCCAGTCCATTAACTATGGCTACACCTTC.